One T cell receptor (beta chain) is described in this entry. The specificity of this receptor is unknown. The sample holds no much larger clone one base away, and base qualities are not on file. CD8 naive samples consisted of CD45RO-negative cells that were positively selected for CCR7, yielding a CD45RA+CCR7+ population without TemRA cells. Donors were healthy HIV-negative adults with no recently reported acute infections or vaccinations. Only Caucasian adults living in Nashville, Tennessee, USA were represented among the donors. Blood was collected by leukapheresis, and PBMCs were isolated by Ficoll-Histopaque density gradient centrifugation and then cryopreserved in liquid nitrogen vapor phase. Purity and quantity of every magnetically sorted T cell population were checked by analytical flow cytometry. Each sorted fraction had its genomic DNA isolated and then quantified by UV absorbance on a Nanodrop 2000c.

These data come from a study of shared clonotypes between healthy human individuals (dated by TCRdb to the early 2020s). With regard to the full study: The cohort included three men and a couple of women between 18 and 49 years of age. For each donor, CD4 naive and CD4 memory were each given three plates, CD8 naive was given two plates, and CD8 memory was given one plate. Blood TCR repertoires of several healthy adults were deeply sequenced to estimate repertoire size and the extent of clonotype sharing between individuals. To increase sequencing depth and limit assay-specific biases, TCR repertoire library preparation and sequencing were carried out by different laboratories using diverse techniques. Between about 0.8 and 9.5 billion PBMCs per donor were obtained by leukapheresis. Summary of the overall study and its limitations: Rarefaction of sorted-subset datasets indicated incomplete sequencing despite the large sequencing depth. Based on pairwise subsampling, the degree of clonotype sharing among donors was expected to be affected by sequencing depth. Clonotypes shared by all four sorted-subset donors showed higher generation probabilities than non-shared clonotypes. When a few donors were compared, the shared fraction of clonotypes was about 5.2% for naive CD4, over 3% for naive CD8, roughly 2.5% for memory CD4, and about 0.36% for memory CD8. Sampling was restricted to blood, and TCR repertoires in tissue are likely to differ from TCR repertoires in blood. Larger estimated clonotype richness was generally found for naive subsets than for memory subsets. Because the study included only a small number of donors, the genetic and exposure-history diversity represented was limited.

TCR CDR3 regions were amplified from genomic DNA by multiplex PCR using the deep immunoSEQ assay. For each cell subset, the extracted genomic DNA was distributed evenly across all wells of several immunoSEQ 96-well plates, and each plate served as one replicate. For sorted subsets, 200 to 250 ng genomic DNA, equal to about 30,000 T cell genomes, was loaded into each replicate PCR. Purified libraries were quantified with a Qubit 3.0 fluorometer, sized on a Bioanalyzer 2100, and re-quantified with the KAPA Library Quantification kit. Every immunoSEQ 96-well plate was sequenced on a dedicated single-read 150-cycle Illumina NextSeq 550 flow cell. On the authors' methods: Because the immunoSEQ output held only junctional sequences and lacked quality scores, the filtering could not match the filtering applied to full-length reads. To assign V/J genes and CDR3, sequences were annotated against IMGT germline references using PyIR, a Python wrapper for IgBLAST v1.9. Reads were removed for weak V/J assignments (E-value above 1e-6), missing CDR3, stop codons, out-of-frame junctions, or ambiguous translated residues. V3J clonotypes were defined as sequences sharing the same inferred V gene, J gene, and CDR3 amino acid sequence. The percentage overlap between two repertoires was calculated by dividing the number of shared unique clonotypes by the size of the smaller repertoire. Three approaches were used to assess repertoire richness: RTK rarefaction, the Chao1 estimator, and Recon v2.1 estimates of unobserved clonotypes. Generation probabilities were computed with OLGA for all TCRbeta clonotypes obtained by the gDNA method from four donors. Imported from immuneACCESS, the table was reduced by TCRdb to in-frame sequences with V and J called. These copies leave out some clones; in studies compared against another copy, an unresolved V gene accounts for under half, and the cause of the remainder is not known. That table is the source of V, J and clone size, and D and trimming were worked out from the DNA. The sample has 2 million to 2.5 million clones on record, about 93% of them singletons. The ten largest clones represent more than 1.5% of the sample.

The cysteine opens and the phenylalanine closes a CDR3 of 16 amino acids. The sequence is cut down to CDR3 DNA, 48 bases in frame from base 1. Trimming removed 3 bases from V and 4 bases from J, leaving 16 bases between the germline ends. CDR1 and CDR2, looked up from the germline V gene, are KGHSH and LQKENI. The chain is encoded by TRBV18 joined to TRBJ2-1; the D gene remains uncertain. Source material: naive CD8+ T cells from PBMCs. The cell subset or site label corresponds to: CD45RA+CCR7+. This receptor was identified in a man younger than 35 in good health. Some clones in this sample may be carry-over from other donors' samples. The nucleotides are TGTGCCAGCTCACCCCAGGATCTACGGTTATACAATGAGCAGTTCTTC. Translation gives CASSPQDLRLYNEQFF.